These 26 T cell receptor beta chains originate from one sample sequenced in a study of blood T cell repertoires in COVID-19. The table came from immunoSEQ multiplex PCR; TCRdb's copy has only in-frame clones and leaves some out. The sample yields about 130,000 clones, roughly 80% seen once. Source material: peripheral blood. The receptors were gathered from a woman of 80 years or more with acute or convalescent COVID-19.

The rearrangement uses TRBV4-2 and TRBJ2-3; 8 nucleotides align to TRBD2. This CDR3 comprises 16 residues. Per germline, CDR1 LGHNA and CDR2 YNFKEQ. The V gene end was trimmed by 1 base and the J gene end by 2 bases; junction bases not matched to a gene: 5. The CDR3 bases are TGTGCCAGCAGCCAAGCCCAGCGGGAGCTCACAGATACGCAGTATTTT. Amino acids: CASSQAQRELTDTQYF.

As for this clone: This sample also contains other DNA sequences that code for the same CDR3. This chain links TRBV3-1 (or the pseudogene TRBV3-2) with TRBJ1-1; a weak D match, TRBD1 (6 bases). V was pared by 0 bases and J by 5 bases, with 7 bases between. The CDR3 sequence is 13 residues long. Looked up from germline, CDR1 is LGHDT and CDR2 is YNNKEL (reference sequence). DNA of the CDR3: TGTGCCAGCAGCCAAGATCAGGGGACTGAAGCTTTCTTT. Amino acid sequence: CASSQDQGTEAFF.

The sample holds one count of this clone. CDR3 amino acids: CSASVANTEAFF. The CDR3 coding sequence is TGCAGTGCTAGTGTGGCGAACACTGAAGCTTTCTTT. The chain has TRBV20-1 and TRBJ1-1; D is uncertain. CDR1 DFQATT and CDR2 SNEGSKA come from the germline V gene (reference sequence). The V and J ends lost 3 bases and 1 base respectively, with 6 bases between them. CDR3 size: 12 residues.

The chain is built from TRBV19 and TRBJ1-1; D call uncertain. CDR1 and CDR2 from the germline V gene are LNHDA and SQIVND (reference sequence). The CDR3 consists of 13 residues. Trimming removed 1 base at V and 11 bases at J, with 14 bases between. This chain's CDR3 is CASSIGQAPRAFF. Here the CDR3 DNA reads TGTGCCAGTAGTATAGGGCAGGCCCCCCGGGCTTTCTTT.

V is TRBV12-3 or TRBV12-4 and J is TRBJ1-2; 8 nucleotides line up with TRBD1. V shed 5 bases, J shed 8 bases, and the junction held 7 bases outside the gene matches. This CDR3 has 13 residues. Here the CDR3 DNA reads TGTGCCAGCAGTCTCCGGACAGGGTTGGGCTACACCTTC. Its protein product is CASSLRTGLGYTF.

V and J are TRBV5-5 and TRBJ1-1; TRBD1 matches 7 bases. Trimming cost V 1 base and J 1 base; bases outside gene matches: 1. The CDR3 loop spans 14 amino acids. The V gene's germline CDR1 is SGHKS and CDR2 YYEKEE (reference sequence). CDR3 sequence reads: CASSLWTGNTEAFF. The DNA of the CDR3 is TGTGCCAGCAGCTTGTGGACAGGGAACACTGAAGCTTTCTTT. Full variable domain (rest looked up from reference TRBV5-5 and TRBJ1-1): DAGVTQSPTHLIKTRGQQVTLRCSPISGHKSVSWYQQVLGQGPQFIFQYYEKEERGRGNFPDRFSARQFPNYSSELNVNALLLGDSALYLCASSLWTGNTEAFFGQGTRLTVV.

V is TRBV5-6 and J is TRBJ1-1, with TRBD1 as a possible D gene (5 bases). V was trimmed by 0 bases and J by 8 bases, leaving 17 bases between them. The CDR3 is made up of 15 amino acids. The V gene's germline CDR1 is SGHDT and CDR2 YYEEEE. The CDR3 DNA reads TGTGCCAGCAGCTTGGTGTTCAGGGCCCAGAACGAAGCTTTCTTT. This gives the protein CASSLVFRAQNEAFF.

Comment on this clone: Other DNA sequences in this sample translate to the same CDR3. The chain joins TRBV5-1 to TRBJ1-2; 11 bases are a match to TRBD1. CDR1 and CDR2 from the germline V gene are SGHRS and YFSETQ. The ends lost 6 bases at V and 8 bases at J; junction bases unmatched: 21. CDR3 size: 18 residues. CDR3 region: CASTYGLRGQGGGRGYTF. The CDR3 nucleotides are TGCGCCAGCACCTATGGATTACGGGGACAGGGGGGCGGGCGGGGCTACACCTTC.

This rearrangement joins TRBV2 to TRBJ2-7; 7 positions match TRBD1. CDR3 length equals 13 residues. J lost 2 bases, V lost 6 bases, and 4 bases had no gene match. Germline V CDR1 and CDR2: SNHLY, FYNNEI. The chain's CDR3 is CASRRDSTYEQYF. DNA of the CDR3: TGTGCCAGCAGAAGGGACAGCACCTACGAGCAGTACTTC.

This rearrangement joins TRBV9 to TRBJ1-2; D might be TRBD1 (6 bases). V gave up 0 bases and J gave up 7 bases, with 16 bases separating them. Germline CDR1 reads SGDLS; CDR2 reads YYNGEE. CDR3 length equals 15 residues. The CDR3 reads CASSVEDSGVGGYTF. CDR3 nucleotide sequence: TGTGCCAGCAGCGTAGAGGACAGTGGAGTAGGTGGCTACACCTTC.

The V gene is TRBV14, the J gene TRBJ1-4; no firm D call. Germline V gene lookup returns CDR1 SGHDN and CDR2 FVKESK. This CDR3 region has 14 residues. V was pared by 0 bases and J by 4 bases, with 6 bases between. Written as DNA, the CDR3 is TGTGCCAGCAGCCAAGATGGCTTTAATGAAAAACTGTTTTTT. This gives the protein CASSQDGFNEKLFF.

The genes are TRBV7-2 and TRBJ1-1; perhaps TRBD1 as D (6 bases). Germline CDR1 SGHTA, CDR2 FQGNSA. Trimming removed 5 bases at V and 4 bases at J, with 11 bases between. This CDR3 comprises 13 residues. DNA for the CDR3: TGTGCCAGCAGCGGGGGGGCCGGCACTGAAGCTTTCTTT. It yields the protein CASSGGAGTEAFF.

The CDR3: CASSIRSTRWDQPQHF. CDR3 coding DNA: TGTGCCAGTAGTATAAGGTCGACACGTTGGGATCAGCCCCAGCATTTT. The rearrangement uses TRBV19 and TRBJ1-5; D is ambiguous. The germline V gene encodes CDR1 LNHDA and CDR2 SQIVND (reference sequence). Deletions cut 2 bases from V and 5 bases from J, with 16 bases between. This CDR3 is built from 16 residues.

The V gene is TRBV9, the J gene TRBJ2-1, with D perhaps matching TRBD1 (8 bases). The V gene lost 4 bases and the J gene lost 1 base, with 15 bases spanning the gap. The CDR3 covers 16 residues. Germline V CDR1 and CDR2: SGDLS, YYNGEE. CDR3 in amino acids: CASSYYRGGSYNEQFF. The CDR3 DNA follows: TGTGCCAGCAGCTATTACAGGGGGGGATCCTACAATGAGCAGTTCTTC.

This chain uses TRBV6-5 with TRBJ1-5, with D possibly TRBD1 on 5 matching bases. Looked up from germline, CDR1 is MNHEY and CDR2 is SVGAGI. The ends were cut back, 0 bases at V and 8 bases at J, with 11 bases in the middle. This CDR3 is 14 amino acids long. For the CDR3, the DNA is TGTGCCAGCAGTTACTCAGAGACAGATGAGCCCCAGCATTTT. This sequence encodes CASSYSETDEPQHF.

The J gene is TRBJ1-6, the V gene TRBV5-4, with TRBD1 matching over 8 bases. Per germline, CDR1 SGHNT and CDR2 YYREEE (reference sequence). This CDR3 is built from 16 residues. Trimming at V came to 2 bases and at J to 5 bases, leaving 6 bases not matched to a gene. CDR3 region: CASSLTGQGNNSPLHF. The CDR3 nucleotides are TGTGCCAGCAGCTTAACAGGACAGGGAAATAATTCACCCCTCCACTTT.

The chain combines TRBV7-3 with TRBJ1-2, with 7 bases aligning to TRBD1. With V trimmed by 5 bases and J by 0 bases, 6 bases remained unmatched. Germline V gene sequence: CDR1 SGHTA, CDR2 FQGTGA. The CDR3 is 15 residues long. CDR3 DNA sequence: TGTGCCAGCAGCCCCGGTACAGGGGCTAACTATGGCTACACCTTC. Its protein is CASSPGTGANYGYTF.

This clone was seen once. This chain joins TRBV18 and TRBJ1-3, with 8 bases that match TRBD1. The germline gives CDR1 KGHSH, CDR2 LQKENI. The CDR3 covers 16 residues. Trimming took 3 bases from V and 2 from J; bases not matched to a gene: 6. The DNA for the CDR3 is TGTGCCAGCTCACCGACAGGGGAAAAAGCTGGAAACACCATATATTTT. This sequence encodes CASSPTGEKAGNTIYF.

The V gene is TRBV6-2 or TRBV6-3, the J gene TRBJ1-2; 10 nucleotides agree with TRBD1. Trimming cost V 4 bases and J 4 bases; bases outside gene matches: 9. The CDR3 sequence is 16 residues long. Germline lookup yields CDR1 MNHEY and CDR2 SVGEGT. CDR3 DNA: TGTGCCAGCAGTTTAGGCGGGACAGGGGATTCCTATGGCTACACCTTC. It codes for CASSLGGTGDSYGYTF.

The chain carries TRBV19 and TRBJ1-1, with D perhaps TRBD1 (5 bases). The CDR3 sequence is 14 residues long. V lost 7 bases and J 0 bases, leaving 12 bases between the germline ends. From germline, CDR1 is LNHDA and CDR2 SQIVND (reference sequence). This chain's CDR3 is CASMGGPMNTEAFF. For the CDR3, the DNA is TGTGCCAGTATGGGGGGACCGATGAACACTGAAGCTTTCTTT.

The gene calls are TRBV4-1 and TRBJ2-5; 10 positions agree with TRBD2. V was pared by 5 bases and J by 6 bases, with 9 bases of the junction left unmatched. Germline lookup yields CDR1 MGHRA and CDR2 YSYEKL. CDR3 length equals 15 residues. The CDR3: CASSWLAGVGKTQYF. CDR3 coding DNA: TGCGCCAGCAGCTGGCTAGCGGGGGTCGGGAAGACCCAGTACTTC.

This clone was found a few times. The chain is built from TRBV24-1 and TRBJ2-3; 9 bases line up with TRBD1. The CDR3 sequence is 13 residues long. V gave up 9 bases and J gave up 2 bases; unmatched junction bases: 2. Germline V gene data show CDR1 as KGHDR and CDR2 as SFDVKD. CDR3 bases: TGTGCCACCGGACAGGGGTCCACAGATACGCAGTATTTT. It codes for CATGQGSTDTQYF.

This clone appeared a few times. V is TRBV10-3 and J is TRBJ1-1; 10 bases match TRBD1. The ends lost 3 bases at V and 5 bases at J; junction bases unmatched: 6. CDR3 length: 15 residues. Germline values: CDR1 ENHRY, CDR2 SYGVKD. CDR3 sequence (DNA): TGTGCCATCAGTGACCGGGGACAGGGGAGAACTGAAGCTTTCTTT. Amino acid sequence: CAISDRGQGRTEAFF.

CDR3 DNA: TGTGCCAGTAGTAGCCCCGACAGGAACACTGAAGCTTTCTTT. Its translation: CASSSPDRNTEAFF. The chain links TRBV19 to TRBJ1-1; D is possibly TRBD1 (5 bases). The V gene lost 4 bases and the J gene lost 1 base, with 10 bases spanning the gap. The CDR3 covers 14 residues. Germline loops: CDR1 LNHDA, CDR2 SQIVND (reference sequence).

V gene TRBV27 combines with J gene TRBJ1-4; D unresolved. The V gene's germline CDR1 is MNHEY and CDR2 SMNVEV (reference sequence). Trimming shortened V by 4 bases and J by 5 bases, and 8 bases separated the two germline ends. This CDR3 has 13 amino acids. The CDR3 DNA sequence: TGTGCCAGCAGTTGGAGGAGAAATGAAAAACTGTTTTTT. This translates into CASSWRRNEKLFF.

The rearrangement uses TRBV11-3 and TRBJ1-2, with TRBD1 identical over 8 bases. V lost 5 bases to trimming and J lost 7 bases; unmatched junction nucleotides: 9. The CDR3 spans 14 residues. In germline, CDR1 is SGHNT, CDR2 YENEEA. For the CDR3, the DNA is TGTGCCAGCAGCCTTGGGACAGGAAAAAGTGGCTACACCTTC. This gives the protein CASSLGTGKSGYTF.